A selection of T cell receptor beta chains follows, all from one sample in a study of T-cell memory formation after mild COVID-19. TCRdb processed the 5' RACE reads anew with MiXCR; each CDR3 protein has one entry. This table holds about 29,000 distinct CDR3 sequences, 10% to 15% found once. Sequencing was done on a sample of PBMCs or a T cell subset sorted from them (not recorded which). Receptors were obtained from an adult woman who had mild COVID-19 (a few samples of this study predate the infection). Cell type and time point are not known. The conserved cysteine and the conserved F or W are not part of the CDR3 here.

>TRBV27|TRBJ2-7
ASSTNSGSLYEQY
>TRBV7-9|TRBJ2-7
ASSSQIGEQY
>TRBV5-1|TRBJ1-1
ASSPGTTGGGTEAF
>TRBV19|TRBJ1-5
ASSKGRQPQH
>TRBV19|TRBJ2-5
ASSASELQRETQY
>TRBV12-5|TRBJ2-1
ASGLGNEQF
>TRBV11-2|TRBJ2-3
ASSLHTDTQY
>TRBV27|TRBJ1-1
ASSFYGRDGVWNTEAF
>TRBV9|TRBJ2-7
ASSPQGAYEQY
>TRBV5-1|TRBJ2-3
ASSSTGTRADTQY
>TRBV7-6|TRBJ2-7
ASSFSDLKPEQY
>TRBV20-1|TRBJ1-4
SARGQAGTENEKLF
>TRBV30|TRBJ1-3
AWRRRLSGNTIY
>TRBV18|TRBJ2-7
ASSQDRGKYEQY
>TRBV15|TRBJ2-5
ATSIRGGEQY